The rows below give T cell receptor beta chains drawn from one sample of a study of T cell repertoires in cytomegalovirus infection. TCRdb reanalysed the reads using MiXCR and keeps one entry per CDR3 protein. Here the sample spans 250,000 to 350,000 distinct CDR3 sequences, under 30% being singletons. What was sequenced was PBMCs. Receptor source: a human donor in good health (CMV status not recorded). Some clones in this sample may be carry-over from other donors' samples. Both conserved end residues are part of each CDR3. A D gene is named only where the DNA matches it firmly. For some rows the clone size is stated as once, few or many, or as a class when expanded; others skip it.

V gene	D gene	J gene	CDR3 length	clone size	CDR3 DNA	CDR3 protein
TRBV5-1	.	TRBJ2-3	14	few	TGCGCCAGCAGCTTGGAGGGGTTGAAGGATACGCAGTATTTT	CASSLEGLKDTQYF
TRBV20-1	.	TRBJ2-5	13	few	TGCAGTGCTAGAGATATAGCTCAGACGACCCAGTACTTC	CSARDIAQTTQYF
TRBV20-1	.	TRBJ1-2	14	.	TGCAGTGCTAGAGATAGTTGGGGCCTTTTTGGCTACACCTTC	CSARDSWGLFGYTF
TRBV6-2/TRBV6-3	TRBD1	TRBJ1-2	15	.	TGTGCCAGCAGCCCTCAGGGGGCGTCGAAGTATGGCTACACCTTC	CASSPQGASKYGYTF
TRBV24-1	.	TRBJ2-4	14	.	TGTGCCACCATAAGCGGCGTCGCCAAAAACATTCAGTACTTC	CATISGVAKNIQYF
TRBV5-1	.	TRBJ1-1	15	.	TGCGCCAGCAGCTTGGAGGCCGCTCTACGCACTGAAGCTTTCTTT	CASSLEAALRTEAFF
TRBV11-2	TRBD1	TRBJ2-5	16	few	TGTGCCAGCAGCTTATTGGCTCGGACAGGGCGGGAGACCCAGTACTTC	CASSLLARTGRETQYF
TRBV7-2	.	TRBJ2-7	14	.	TGTGCCAGCAGCTTATCCCTCAGAAGCCACGAGCAGTACTTC	CASSLSLRSHEQYF
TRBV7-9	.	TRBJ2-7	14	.	TGTGCCAGGAGCTTAGGGATTAGCTCCTACGAGCAGTACTTC	CARSLGISSYEQYF
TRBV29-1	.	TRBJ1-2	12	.	TGCAGCGTTGACAGCTCTAACTATGGCTACACCTTC	CSVDSSNYGYTF
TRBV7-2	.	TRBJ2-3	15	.	TGTGCCAGCAGCCTAGGCGGACGGCCGGGGGATACGCAGTATTTT	CASSLGGRPGDTQYF
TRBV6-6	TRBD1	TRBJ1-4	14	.	TGTGCCAGCAGACCCGGGACAGCTAATGAAAAACTGTTTTTT	CASRPGTANEKLFF
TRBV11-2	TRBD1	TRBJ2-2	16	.	TGTGCCAGCATCGCCGGGACAGGGTATGGCACCGGGGAGCTGTTTTTT	CASIAGTGYGTGELFF
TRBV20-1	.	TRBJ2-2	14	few	TGCAGTGCTAGAGATCAACGGGCAGCCGGGGAGCTGTTTTTT	CSARDQRAAGELFF
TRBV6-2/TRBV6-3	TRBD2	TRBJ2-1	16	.	TGTGCCAGCAGTTACCTTCCTCGGGGGGGCTACAATGAGCAGTTCTTC	CASSYLPRGGYNEQFF
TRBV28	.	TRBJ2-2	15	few	TGTGCCAGCAGTTTATGGCAGGGGGGGGCCGGGGAGCTGTTTTTT	CASSLWQGGAGELFF